Given below is one T cell receptor (beta chain) in context. Methods used by the authors: Researchers report that nucleated cell counts were estimated from reference gene primer amplification. Sequencing used immunoSEQ multiplex PCR; TCRdb keeps in-frame clones, though not all of them. V, J and clone size are taken as reported in that table, and D and trimming were inferred from the DNA itself. The profile shows hundreds of thousands of clones, over 80% of them singletons. The length of the CDR3 is 16 residues. These data originate in a study of blood T cell repertoires in COVID-19. Background on the study: The study drew acute and convalescent COVID-19 samples from the United States, Italy and Spain. In each case, the material was cDNA or gDNA derived from T cells, B-cell-depleted T cells, or PBMCs.

The sample taken for sequencing was peripheral blood. This sequence originates from a woman aged 50 to 65 with active or convalescent COVID-19. V usage is TRBV21-1 and J usage is TRBJ1-6; TRBD1 was called by the table and not checked on the DNA. TRBV21-1 is assigned pseudogene status. CDR3 bases: TGTGCCAGCAGCAAAGAAAGGGACAGGCCTAATTCACCCCTCCACTTT. The encoded protein is CASSKERDRPNSPLHF.